A single sample is the source of the 18 T cell receptor beta chains below, sequenced in a study of T cell clonotyping in hematopoietic cell transplantation. TCRdb's table, derived via immunoSEQ multiplex PCR, lists solely in-frame clones and lacks some. Among around 14,000 clones, about 93% were seen once, and the ten largest hold around 4.3%. The sample was PBMCs, taken 30 days after allogeneic stem cell transplant. Receptor source: a male patient aged 60-69 years who had an allogeneic stem cell transplant from an unrelated donor, so the T cells may come from the graft donor. Some clones in this sample may be carry-over from other donors' samples.

Here the CDR3 DNA reads TGTGCCTGGAGTGTACGGGGGGACAAAGCTCAGCCCCAGCATTTT. Residues: CAWSVRGDKAQPQHF. The chain has TRBV30 and TRBJ1-5; D might be TRBD1 (6 bases). Trimming pared 0 bases from V and 6 bases from J, leaving 15 bases between. The CDR3 extends over 15 amino acids. Germline V gene sequence: CDR1 GTSNPN, CDR2 SVGIG (reference sequence).

The chain couples TRBV19 to TRBJ1-6; no clear D. The CDR3 covers 16 residues. Germline assignment: CDR1 LNHDA and CDR2 SQIVND (reference sequence). V lost 3 bases to trimming and J lost 7 bases, with 16 bases between them. Here the CDR3 reads CASSMRQGPLNSPLHF. The CDR3 DNA reads as TGTGCCAGTAGTATGAGACAAGGCCCACTCAATTCACCCCTCCACTTT.

The CDR3 DNA reads TGTGCCAGCAGCTTAGCGGGGACAGGGATGGTAGCTTTCTTT. It yields the protein CASSLAGTGMVAFF. The genes are TRBV5-6 and TRBJ1-1; TRBD1 agrees at 9 bases. CDR1 is SGHDT and CDR2 is YYEEEE in the germline V gene. This CDR3 spans 14 amino acids. V shed 2 bases, J shed 10 bases, and the junction held 9 bases outside the gene matches.

The chain recombines TRBV5-1 with TRBJ1-4; 8 bases agree with TRBD1. The V segment lost 4 bases and the J segment 3 bases; nucleotides outside the gene matches: 5. Germline lookup yields CDR1 SGHRS and CDR2 YFSETQ. The CDR3 sequence is 15 residues long. CDR3 nucleotide sequence: TGCGCCAGCAGCCTGTGGACAGGGCCTAATGAAAAACTGTTTTTT. This codes for CASSLWTGPNEKLFF.

The rearrangement uses TRBV7-2 and TRBJ1-6; weak D call: TRBD1 (6 bases). The V gene lost 7 bases and the J gene lost 5 bases, with 21 bases spanning the gap. CDR3 length: 17 residues. Germline CDR1 and CDR2: SGHTA and FQGNSA. CDR3: CASTLRPTGVDNSPLHF. For the CDR3, the DNA is TGTGCCAGCACCTTGAGACCGACAGGTGTCGATAATTCACCCCTCCACTTT.

The chain carries TRBV2 and TRBJ2-3; D is possibly TRBD1 (5 bases). Between the trimmed V and J ends, which lost 5 bases and 4 bases, there was a span of 16 bases. Germline V CDR1 and CDR2: SNHLY, FYNNEI. The CDR3 extends over 15 amino acids. The chain's CDR3 is CASSPGAGSADTQYF. As DNA, the CDR3 is TGTGCCAGCAGTCCTGGGGCAGGTTCGGCAGATACGCAGTATTTT.

This rearrangement joins TRBV7-2 to TRBJ2-7; D not certain. Germline V gene data show CDR1 as SGHTA and CDR2 as FQGNSA. The CDR3 runs to 17 residues. V was pared by 5 bases and J by 2 bases, with 22 bases between. CDR3 bases: TGTGCCAGCAGCCGAGCAACAAGTACGCTCGTACCCTACGAGCAGTACTTC. Its protein product is CASSRATSTLVPYEQYF.

The chain uses TRBV10-3 and TRBJ1-3; D is perhaps TRBD1 (5 bases). Per the germline V gene, CDR1 is ENHRY and CDR2 is SYGVKD. The CDR3 extends over 18 amino acids. V was trimmed by 4 bases and J by 0 bases, leaving 19 bases between them. CDR3 coding DNA: TGTGCCATCAGTGCCGCTTGGGGGACGGTTAACTCTGGAAACACCATATATTTT. This translates into CAISAAWGTVNSGNTIYF.

V gene TRBV7-3 combines with J gene TRBJ2-2; tentative D call: TRBD2 (6 bases). V lost 8 bases and J lost 4, with 17 bases in between. The CDR3 covers 15 residues. Germline V gene data show CDR1 as SGHTA and CDR2 as FQGTGA. The CDR3 protein is CASSVGTHFTGELFF. Here the CDR3 DNA reads TGTGCCAGCTCCGTCGGGACTCATTTCACCGGGGAGCTGTTTTTT.

CDR3 nucleotides: TGTGCCAGCAGCTTAGACGGGAGCCAGCCCCAGCATTTT. Encoded protein: CASSLDGSQPQHF. The chain combines TRBV7-9 with TRBJ1-5; D gene unclear. The germline V gene encodes CDR1 SEHNR and CDR2 FQNEAQ (reference sequence). CDR3 length equals 13 residues. Trimming left V 1 base short and J 7 bases short, with 8 bases between.

This clone was seen just once. V gene TRBV9 combines with J gene TRBJ2-1; possible D gene TRBD1, 5 bases. Trimming cost V 2 bases and J 0 bases, with 9 bases left between them. From germline, CDR1 is SGDLS and CDR2 YYNGEE. The length of the CDR3 is 15 residues. This CDR3 reads CASSVTESSYNEQFF. The CDR3 DNA reads as TGTGCCAGCAGCGTGACAGAGAGCTCCTACAATGAGCAGTTCTTC.

In DNA, the CDR3 is TGTGCCAGCAGCTTAAAGCTAGCGGGCGGGGAGCTGTTTTTT. This translates into CASSLKLAGGELFF. The chain uses TRBV11-2 and TRBJ2-2; 8 nucleotides line up with TRBD2. V gave up 2 bases and J gave up 7 bases; unmatched junction bases: 3. CDR1 is SGHAT, CDR2 FQNNGV, per germline. This CDR3 contains 14 residues. Combining the CDR3 with reference TRBV11-2 and TRBJ2-2 gives the whole variable domain EAGVAQSPRYKIIEKRQSVAFWCNPISGHATLYWYQQILGQGPKLLIQFQNNGVVDDSQLPKDRFSAERLKGVDSTLKIQPAKLEDSAVYLCASSLKLAGGELFFGEGSRLTVL.

V and J are TRBV19 and TRBJ1-6, with D maybe TRBD1 (5 bases). Between the trimmed V and J ends, which lost 7 bases and 5 bases, there was a span of 15 bases. In germline, CDR1 is LNHDA, CDR2 SQIVND (reference sequence). There are 15 residues in the CDR3. The chain's CDR3 is CASKPQGYDNSPLHF. The DNA of the CDR3 is TGTGCCAGTAAGCCTCAGGGTTACGATAATTCACCCCTCCACTTT.

The gene calls are TRBV9 and TRBJ1-2, with a weak D call TRBD1 (6 bases). From germline, CDR1 is SGDLS and CDR2 YYNGEE. V lost 4 bases, J lost 8 bases, and 15 bases lay in between. This CDR3 contains 13 residues. The CDR3 is CASSLDRNDGYTF. For the CDR3, the DNA is TGTGCCAGCAGCCTCGACAGGAACGACGGCTACACCTTC.

The gene calls are TRBV28 and TRBJ2-7, with 9 bases aligning to TRBD2. Germline CDR1 is MDHEN and CDR2 is SYDVKM. The CDR3 contains 15 residues. V lost 6 bases to trimming and J lost 1 base; unmatched junction nucleotides: 7. The CDR3 protein is CASRPTSGRSYEQYF. The DNA for the CDR3 is TGTGCCAGCAGGCCAACTAGCGGGCGATCCTACGAGCAGTACTTC. Using reference TRBV28 and TRBJ2-7 for the parts outside the CDR3, the full variable domain is DVKVTQSSRYLVKRTGEKVFLECVQDMDHENMFWYRQDPGLGLRLIYFSYDVKMKEKGDIPEGYSVSREKKERFSLILESASTNQTSMYLCASRPTSGRSYEQYFGPGTRLTVT.

The V gene is TRBV7-2, the J gene TRBJ1-2; TRBD1 matches at 9 bases. CDR1 is SGHTA and CDR2 is FQGNSA in the germline V gene. The CDR3 is made up of 15 amino acids. V lost 4 bases, J lost 8 bases, and 11 bases stayed unmatched. Written as DNA, the CDR3 is TGTGCCAGCAGCTCGCCGGGACAGGGAACTTTAGGCTACACCTTC. Its protein product is CASSSPGQGTLGYTF.

The rearrangement uses TRBV5-1 and TRBJ1-2, with a weak D call TRBD1 (5 bases). V was cut by 2 bases and J by 3 bases, with 11 bases left in between. The germline CDR1 and CDR2 sequences are SGHRS and YFSETQ. This CDR3 is built from 14 residues. The CDR3 loop reads CASSFESTDYGYTF. The CDR3 DNA sequence: TGCGCCAGCAGCTTCGAATCGACAGACTATGGCTACACCTTC.

This rearrangement joins TRBV5-1 to TRBJ2-3; tentative D call: TRBD1 (6 bases). Per the germline V gene, CDR1 is SGHRS and CDR2 is YFSETQ. V shed 3 bases and J shed 0 bases, with 11 bases lying between them. The CDR3 extends over 15 amino acids. CDR3 DNA: TGCGCCAGCAGCTCCGGACAGACTAGCACAGATACGCAGTATTTT. This sequence encodes CASSSGQTSTDTQYF.